A single TCR beta chain is shown here with its context. Either two negative PCRs, clearance, or symptom resolution qualified Cohort 3 donors as recovered. The CDR3 is 15 amino acids. Trimming removed 9 bases from V and 4 bases from J; junction bases left unmatched: 14. Germline values: CDR1 MDHEN, CDR2 SYDVKM. The data originate from a study of blood T cell repertoires in COVID-19. Study-level information: Collection of acute and convalescent COVID-19 samples took place in the United States, Italy and Spain.

As originally analysed: Amplification from reference gene primers served as the basis for estimated nucleated cell counts. Data came from immunoSEQ multiplex PCR; TCRdb stores just in-frame clones and leaves some out. V and J calls and clone size follow that table, whereas D and trimming were derived from the DNA. The sample has approximately 240,000 clones; around nine tenths are singletons. This TCR came from a woman under 30 who had recovered from COVID-19. The sequenced sample was PBMCs or T cells enriched from blood (not recorded which). The chain recombines TRBV28 with TRBJ2-5; 7 bases are shared with TRBD2. CDR3 in DNA: TGTGCCAGTAGCGTCGGCGGGAGTTTAGTAGAGACCCAGTACTTC. As protein: CASSVGGSLVETQYF.